This T cell receptor beta chain was captured by sequencing in a study of response to subunit inactivated influenza vaccine (dated by TCRdb to the late 2010s). The study in broad terms: Deep quantitative profiling of the T cell receptor repertoire was used in the study to follow responses to a trivalent subunit inactivated influenza vaccine. Findings and caveats that apply to the study as a whole: It was suggested by the authors that each seasonal influenza vaccination may recruit only a limited number of new T cells.

The library was produced with RT-PCR. TCRdb lists the instrument as Illumina HiSeq 2500. The raw public reads went through TCRdb reprocessing: fastp at Q25, MiXCR clone calling, in-frame beta chains kept. All rows with the same CDR3 protein become a single entry with the most common DNA and genes. The sample table contains roughly 500,000 distinct CDR3 sequences; only one count was recorded for roughly 27% of them. 1.9% of the sample is taken by the ten largest. The cysteine opens and the phenylalanine closes a CDR3 of 14 amino acids. Here the CDR3 DNA is all that survives: 42 bases in frame from base 1. CDR1 LGHNA and CDR2 YSLEER were looked up in the germline V gene. Only a few counts were recorded for this clonotype. What this receptor recognizes is not known. At one of its ends the junction is not consistent with the germline gene, which may arise from a read error.

The V and J segments used are TRBV4-3 and TRBJ2-7; the D gene is tentatively TRBD1 or TRBD2, each matching 5 bases. The sequence derives from a man between 50 and 59 years old who received an inactivated influenza vaccine. Donor details come from another sample of the same person, matched by shared clones. The sequences come from CD4+ T cells sorted from PBMCs, collected roughly 5 days after vaccination. The CDR3 region reads CASSQDLGTDSIHF. The DNA sequence is TGCGCCAGCAGCCAAGATTTAGGGACGGACTCAATACACTTC.